One sample yielded the 24 T cell receptor beta chains listed below, sequenced in a study of CD8+ T cells in alopecia areata. Treatment described: oral pan-JAK inhibitor, 5-10 mg twice daily. cDNA prepared by RNA extraction and subsequent reverse transcription served as the template for sequencing. Data came from immunoSEQ multiplex PCR; TCRdb stores just in-frame clones and leaves some out. The table has over 70,000 clones, around two thirds seen once. The material sequenced was CD8+ T cells sorted from blood, taken at week 24, from a patient treated with tofacitinib. All receptors derive from a human donor with alopecia areata.

The chain has TRBV5-1 and TRBJ2-3; the match to TRBD1 covers 8 bases. The J segment lost 2 bases and the V segment lost 2 bases, leaving 7 bases of the junction unmatched. The CDR3 has 16 amino acids. Per germline, CDR1 SGHRS and CDR2 YFSETQ. CDR3 amino acids: CASSFYRGTYTDTQYF. Written as DNA, the CDR3 is TGCGCCAGCAGCTTCTACAGGGGGACCTACACAGATACGCAGTATTTT.

The CDR3 here is CASSLFEAFF. In nucleotides, the CDR3 is TGTGCCAGCAGCTTGTTTGAGGCTTTCTTT. This chain links TRBV5-6 with TRBJ1-1; D uncertain. Trimming took off 1 base at V and 11 bases at J, with 6 bases between the two ends. The CDR3 runs 10 residues. Per germline, CDR1 SGHDT and CDR2 YYEEEE.

The gene calls are TRBV7-9 and TRBJ1-5, with D perhaps matching TRBD1 (5 bases). CDR1 is SEHNR, CDR2 FQNEAQ, per germline (reference sequence). This CDR3 contains 14 residues. With 5 bases removed from V and 2 bases from J, the gap between germline ends came to 10 bases. CDR3 protein: CASSPTRGNQPQHF. The CDR3 nucleotides read TGTGCCAGCAGCCCCACCAGGGGCAATCAGCCCCAGCATTTT.

The chain carries TRBV4-3 and TRBJ2-2; D call uncertain. The CDR3 is 18 amino acids. Looked up from germline, CDR1 is LGHNA and CDR2 is YSLEER. V lost 1 base, J lost 4 bases, and 19 bases lay in between. This CDR3 is CASSQGLSVGLFTGELFF. The CDR3, as DNA: TGCGCCAGCAGCCAAGGATTATCAGTAGGGTTGTTCACCGGGGAGCTGTTTTTT.

The chain joins TRBV9 to TRBJ2-2; D is possibly TRBD1 or TRBD2 (6 bases each). This CDR3 spans 15 amino acids. Germline V gene sequence: CDR1 SGDLS, CDR2 YYNGEE. The V and J ends lost 3 bases and 4 bases respectively, with 13 bases between them. Here the CDR3 DNA reads TGTGCCAGCAGCGATCAAGGGGGGACCACCGGGGAGCTGTTTTTT. Translating it yields CASSDQGGTTGELFF.

The rearrangement joins TRBV7-8 to TRBJ2-1; no reliable D call. The germline V gene encodes CDR1 SGHVS and CDR2 FQNEAQ. The CDR3 is made up of 13 amino acids. Trimming pared 5 bases from V and 6 bases from J, leaving 11 bases between. The chain's CDR3 is CASSPTGRNEQFF. DNA for the CDR3: TGTGCCAGCAGCCCAACCGGTCGCAATGAGCAGTTCTTC.

The V call is TRBV5-6, the J call TRBJ2-7; D perhaps matches TRBD1 (6 bases). Trimming took off 4 bases at V and 2 bases at J, with 16 bases between the two ends. The germline V gene has CDR1 SGHDT and CDR2 YYEEEE. The length of the CDR3 is 15 residues. CDR3 residues: CASSPLRGNPYEQYF. The DNA for the CDR3 is TGTGCCAGCAGCCCCCTTAGGGGGAACCCCTACGAGCAGTACTTC.

The chain couples TRBV4-1 to TRBJ1-5; 8 positions agree with TRBD1. Germline values: CDR1 MGHRA, CDR2 YSYEKL. V lost 1 base, J lost 1 base, and 0 bases stayed unmatched. The CDR3 spans 15 residues. This CDR3 is CASSQGTGSNQPQHF. The CDR3 nucleotides read TGCGCCAGCAGCCAAGGGACAGGGAGCAATCAGCCCCAGCATTTT.

The rearrangement joins TRBV5-4 to TRBJ1-2, with D maybe TRBD1 (6 bases). The V end lost 1 base, the J end lost 7 bases, and 11 bases lay between the germline ends. CDR3 length: 13 amino acids. Germline V gene data show CDR1 as SGHNT and CDR2 as YYREEE (reference sequence). CDR3 sequence: CASSLPNRAGYTF. The CDR3 nucleotides read TGTGCCAGCAGCTTGCCGAACAGGGCTGGCTACACCTTC.

CDR3 in amino acids: CASSPKGLAVYEQYF. CDR3 bases: TGTGCCAGCAGTCCCAAGGGACTAGCGGTCTACGAGCAGTACTTC. This chain connects TRBV27 to TRBJ2-7; the match to TRBD2 covers 11 bases. Unmatched junction bases numbered 6, after V lost 5 bases and J lost 3 bases. Germline CDR1 MNHEY, CDR2 SMNVEV (reference sequence). The CDR3 runs to 15 residues.

The chain has TRBV28 and TRBJ1-4, with TRBD1 as a possible D gene (5 bases). Germline CDR1 reads MDHEN; CDR2 reads SYDVKM. The CDR3 consists of 15 residues. V lost 7 bases to trimming and J lost 5 bases, with 17 bases between them. The CDR3 bases are TGTGCCAGCAACAAAGGGCGCAGGGCCAATGAAAAACTGTTTTTT. Protein sequence: CASNKGRRANEKLFF. Full variable domain (outside the CDR3, taken from reference TRBV28 and TRBJ1-4): DVKVTQSSRYLVKRTGEKVFLECVQDMDHENMFWYRQDPGLGLRLIYFSYDVKMKEKGDIPEGYSVSREKKERFSLILESASTNQTSMYLCASNKGRRANEKLFFGSGTQLSVL.

J is TRBJ2-3 and V is TRBV28; D is possibly TRBD1 (5 bases). The CDR3 is 17 residues long. The germline V gene encodes CDR1 MDHEN and CDR2 SYDVKM. Trimming removed 6 bases from V and 0 bases from J, with 19 bases in between. The CDR3 loop is CASRRTIRARSTDTQYF. In nucleotides, the CDR3 is TGTGCCAGCAGACGCACCATCAGGGCCCGGAGCACAGATACGCAGTATTTT. Together with reference TRBV28 and TRBJ2-3, the CDR3 gives the full variable domain: DVKVTQSSRYLVKRTGEKVFLECVQDMDHENMFWYRQDPGLGLRLIYFSYDVKMKEKGDIPEGYSVSREKKERFSLILESASTNQTSMYLCASRRTIRARSTDTQYFGPGTRLTVL.

The chain combines TRBV28 with TRBJ2-3; D remains unclear. V gave up 6 bases and J gave up 2 bases, with 6 bases separating them. This CDR3 region has 12 residues. Germline V gene data show CDR1 as MDHEN and CDR2 as SYDVKM. The CDR3 region is CASSRSTDTQYF. CDR3 in DNA: TGTGCCAGCAGCAGATCCACAGATACGCAGTATTTT.

This clone was seen just once. The CDR3 sequence is CASSQFSQRTYEQYF. CDR3 nucleotide sequence: TGCGCCAGCAGCCAATTCTCACAGCGAACCTACGAGCAGTACTTC. This chain uses TRBV4-1 with TRBJ2-7, with unresolved D. This CDR3 spans 15 amino acids. Germline CDR1 and CDR2: MGHRA and YSYEKL. Trimming shortened V by 2 bases and J by 2 bases, and 13 bases separated the two germline ends.

CDR3 bases: TGTGCCAGCAGCGCTACAGGGCGTTGGGTCTACGAGCAGTACTTC. Its translation is CASSATGRWVYEQYF. The gene calls are TRBV7-2 and TRBJ2-7; tentatively, D is TRBD1 (6 bases). The CDR3 runs to 15 residues. CDR1 is SGHTA and CDR2 is FQGNSA in the germline V gene. The V gene lost 5 bases and the J gene lost 3 bases, with 17 bases spanning the gap.

A few counts support this clone. The V call is TRBV21-1, the J call TRBJ1-1. TRBV21-1 is annotated as a pseudogene. The CDR3 is 11 amino acids. CDR3: CASSKRVDAFF. The CDR3 DNA reads as TGTGCCAGCAGCAAACGGGTGGATGCTTTCTTT.

This clone was seen only a few times. V gene TRBV5-6 combines with J gene TRBJ2-7; possibly TRBD2 for D (6 bases). There are 16 residues in the CDR3. The germline CDR1 and CDR2 sequences are SGHDT and YYEEEE. V shed 5 bases and J shed 5 bases, with 23 bases lying between them. In DNA form, the CDR3 reads TGTGCCAGCAGGGACACCGTTACCGGGACTCTCGACGAGCAGTACTTC. Its translation: CASRDTVTGTLDEQYF.

The chain is built from TRBV5-6 and TRBJ2-1; D may be TRBD1 or TRBD2 (5 bases each). This CDR3 spans 16 amino acids. Deletions cut 4 bases from V and 4 bases from J, with 18 bases between. Germline V gene sequence: CDR1 SGHDT, CDR2 YYEEEE. The CDR3 here is CASSRSDVGVYNEQFF. The DNA for the CDR3 is TGTGCCAGCAGCCGTTCGGACGTGGGGGTTTACAATGAGCAGTTCTTC.

DNA of the CDR3: TGTGCCAGCAGCTTAGGAGGGGGCCACTCCTACGAGCAGTACTTC. Amino acids: CASSLGGGHSYEQYF. This chain uses TRBV7-9 with TRBJ2-7, with 7 bases matching TRBD1. Germline V gives CDR1 SEHNR, CDR2 FQNEAQ (reference sequence). The ends lost 1 base at V and 0 bases at J; junction bases unmatched: 3. The CDR3 contains 15 residues.

V usage is TRBV7-9 and J usage is TRBJ2-3; no definite D call. Per the germline V gene, CDR1 is SEHNR and CDR2 is FQNEAQ (reference sequence). V was trimmed by 5 bases and J by 2 bases, leaving 14 bases between them. The CDR3 sequence is 15 residues long. CDR3 in DNA: TGTGCCAGCAGCCCCGCCCCAGGAATCACAGATACGCAGTATTTT. The encoded protein is CASSPAPGITDTQYF.

The chain recombines TRBV7-9 with TRBJ2-2; 7 nucleotides line up with TRBD2. Germline loops: CDR1 SEHNR, CDR2 FQNEAQ (reference sequence). J was trimmed by 3 bases and V by 1 base; bases with no gene match: 8. The CDR3 sequence is 17 residues long. CDR3 protein: CASSLVGASGYTGELFF. CDR3 nucleotide sequence: TGTGCCAGCAGCTTAGTCGGAGCTAGCGGTTACACCGGGGAGCTGTTTTTT.

CDR3 in amino acids: CASSLITGRTEAFF. The CDR3 bases are TGTGCCAGCAGCTTAATAACAGGGCGCACTGAAGCTTTCTTT. V usage is TRBV7-6 and J usage is TRBJ1-1; TRBD1 is a possible D gene (6 bases). CDR1 is SGHVS, CDR2 FNYEAQ, per germline. This CDR3 spans 14 amino acids. Trimming removed 2 bases at V and 4 bases at J, with 11 bases between.

Only a few counts were recorded for this clone. This chain uses TRBV29-1 with TRBJ1-2; D ambiguous. The CDR3 length is 14 residues. CDR1 is SQVTM and CDR2 is ANQGSEA in the germline V gene. V shed 2 bases and J shed 4 bases, with 14 bases lying between them. CDR3 coding DNA: TGCAGCGTTGAACTCCTGGAACAGCTCTATGGCTACACCTTC. Residues: CSVELLEQLYGYTF.

This chain uses TRBV7-9 with TRBJ1-1; no reliable D call. The V and J ends lost 5 bases and 5 bases respectively, with 9 bases between them. The germline V gene encodes CDR1 SEHNR and CDR2 FQNEAQ (reference sequence). The CDR3 length is 12 residues. CDR3: CASSQLSTEAFF. The CDR3 DNA follows: TGTGCCAGCAGCCAACTATCAACTGAAGCTTTCTTT.